This section outlines one T cell receptor beta chain sequence together with its context. Its target is unknown. The sample is drawn from a study of cytomegalovirus exposure and HLA in healthy donors. Study background: Drawn from HLA-typed donors, approximately 85 million unique TCRs were held in an early data release. Whole-study findings and limits: TCR beta chains numbering some 160 were designated cytomegalovirus-associated.

Researchers ran the PCR with 60 Vbeta and 13 Jbeta primers. Clones were sequenced by immunoSEQ multiplex PCR, and TCRdb holds only the in-frame ones, with some missing. The sample has under 75,000 clones, 65% to 80% seen once. Germline V gives CDR1 SQVTM, CDR2 ANQGSEA. The CDR3 totals 13 residues. Trimming shortened V by 4 bases and J by 4 bases, and 12 bases separated the two germline ends. The receptor was derived from a man aged 35-49 years in good health and CMV-seropositive. The chain couples TRBV29-1 to TRBJ2-3; TRBD1 might be the D (5 bases). Material for sequencing was PBMCs. This CDR3 is CSVAKGFADTQYF. CDR3 DNA sequence: TGCAGCGTTGCTAAGGGGTTCGCAGATACGCAGTATTTT.